These T cell receptor beta chains were read from a single sample in a study of T cell responses to AZD1222 COVID-19 vaccine. Clones were sequenced by immunoSEQ multiplex PCR, and TCRdb holds only the in-frame ones, with some missing. The data hold roughly 150,000 clones, with 85% to 95% observed a single time. The sequencing used peripheral blood, collected 28 days after the second AZD1222 dose. Source of these receptors: an adult who received the AZD1222 COVID-19 vaccine. Both conserved end residues are part of each CDR3. A D gene is named only where the DNA matches it firmly. Not all rows give a size; the values are once, few, many and, for expanded clones, a class.

J gene: TRBJ2-2; clone size: .; V gene: TRBV27; D gene: .; CDR3 protein: CASSGRDNTGELFF; CDR3 DNA: TGTGCCAGCAGTGGCCGGGACAACACCGGGGAGCTGTTTTTT
J gene: TRBJ1-1; clone size: .; V gene: TRBV13; D gene: .; CDR3 protein: CASSEGEAFF; CDR3 DNA: TGTGCCAGCAGCGAGGGGGAAGCTTTCTTT
J gene: TRBJ2-1; clone size: .; V gene: TRBV7-2; D gene: TRBD2; CDR3 protein: CASSLGSDGGGRNEQFF; CDR3 DNA: TGTGCCAGCAGCCTAGGGAGTGACGGCGGGGGTCGCAATGAGCAGTTCTTC
J gene: TRBJ1-5; clone size: .; V gene: TRBV2; D gene: .; CDR3 protein: CASTSSQGVQPQHF; CDR3 DNA: TGTGCCAGCACCAGTTCGCAGGGCGTTCAGCCCCAGCATTTT
J gene: TRBJ1-4; clone size: .; V gene: TRBV6-6; D gene: .; CDR3 protein: CASSYAATNEKLFF; CDR3 DNA: TGTGCCAGCAGTTACGCAGCAACTAATGAAAAACTGTTTTTT
J gene: TRBJ1-4; clone size: .; V gene: TRBV5-6; D gene: .; CDR3 protein: CASSWGTWEKLFF; CDR3 DNA: TGTGCCAGCAGCTGGGGGACATGGGAAAAACTGTTTTTT
J gene: TRBJ2-7; clone size: .; V gene: TRBV6-2/TRBV6-3; D gene: .; CDR3 protein: CASSSYGTDYEQYF; CDR3 DNA: TGTGCCAGCAGTTCCTACGGGACGGACTACGAGCAGTACTTC
J gene: TRBJ1-5; clone size: .; V gene: TRBV4-1; D gene: .; CDR3 protein: CASSQDPGGWRQPQHF; CDR3 DNA: TGCGCCAGCAGCCAAGATCCGGGGGGTTGGCGGCAGCCCCAGCATTTT
J gene: TRBJ2-7; clone size: .; V gene: TRBV6-6; D gene: .; CDR3 protein: CASSYSEGIYEQYF; CDR3 DNA: TGTGCCAGCAGTTACTCAGAGGGTATCTACGAGCAGTACTTC
J gene: TRBJ2-1; clone size: .; V gene: TRBV6-6; D gene: TRBD2; CDR3 protein: CASISGDSYNEQFF; CDR3 DNA: TGTGCCAGCATCAGCGGGGATTCCTACAATGAGCAGTTCTTC
J gene: TRBJ1-6; clone size: .; V gene: TRBV18; D gene: .; CDR3 protein: CASSPMGDVYNSPLHF; CDR3 DNA: TGTGCCAGCTCACCAATGGGCGATGTCTATAATTCACCCCTCCACTTT
J gene: TRBJ1-2; clone size: .; V gene: TRBV2; D gene: TRBD1; CDR3 protein: CASSTGGGINPNYGYTF; CDR3 DNA: TGTGCCAGCAGTACAGGGGGGGGCATCAATCCTAACTATGGCTACACCTTC
J gene: TRBJ2-7; clone size: .; V gene: TRBV27; D gene: TRBD1; CDR3 protein: CASAKEGQETYEQYF; CDR3 DNA: TGTGCCAGCGCCAAAGAAGGACAGGAGACCTACGAGCAGTACTTC
J gene: TRBJ2-1; clone size: .; V gene: TRBV3-1/TRBV3-2; D gene: TRBD2; CDR3 protein: CASSQGGLAGADEQFF; CDR3 DNA: TGTGCCAGCAGCCAAGGGGGACTAGCGGGGGCCGATGAGCAGTTCTTC
J gene: TRBJ1-5; clone size: .; V gene: TRBV28; D gene: TRBD1; CDR3 protein: CASSDTTGANQPQHF; CDR3 DNA: TGTGCCAGCAGTGATACTACAGGGGCCAATCAGCCCCAGCATTTT
J gene: TRBJ2-3; clone size: .; V gene: TRBV19; D gene: .; CDR3 protein: CASSMLLVGTDTQYF; CDR3 DNA: TGTGCCAGTAGTATGTTACTAGTCGGCACAGATACGCAGTATTTT
J gene: TRBJ1-5; clone size: .; V gene: TRBV21-1; D gene: .; CDR3 protein: CASGHQPQHF; CDR3 DNA: TGTGCCAGCGGGCATCAGCCCCAGCATTTT
J gene: TRBJ1-5; clone size: .; V gene: TRBV19; D gene: TRBD1; CDR3 protein: CASSPSPGTGSGQPQHF; CDR3 DNA: TGTGCCAGTAGCCCAAGTCCCGGGACAGGGTCAGGTCAGCCCCAGCATTTT
J gene: TRBJ1-5; clone size: .; V gene: TRBV27; D gene: .; CDR3 protein: CASSQSGGPQHF; CDR3 DNA: TGTGCCAGCAGTCAAAGCGGGGGGCCCCAGCATTTT
J gene: TRBJ1-2; clone size: .; V gene: TRBV18; D gene: TRBD1; CDR3 protein: CASSPDRDRTRGYTF; CDR3 DNA: TGTGCCAGCTCACCCGACCGGGACAGAACGCGGGGCTACACCTTC
J gene: TRBJ1-5; clone size: .; V gene: TRBV7-8; D gene: TRBD1; CDR3 protein: CASSRRQGNQPQHF; CDR3 DNA: TGTGCCAGCAGCCGTCGACAGGGGAATCAGCCCCAGCATTTT
J gene: TRBJ1-1; clone size: .; V gene: TRBV30; D gene: TRBD1; CDR3 protein: CAHQSGTGIYTEAFF; CDR3 DNA: TGTGCCCACCAGTCCGGGACAGGGATCTACACTGAAGCTTTCTTT
J gene: TRBJ2-6; clone size: few; V gene: TRBV27; D gene: .; CDR3 protein: CASSLWGGGANVLTF; CDR3 DNA: TGTGCCAGCAGTTTATGGGGAGGTGGGGCCAACGTCCTGACTTTC
J gene: TRBJ2-5; clone size: .; V gene: TRBV7-3; D gene: .; CDR3 protein: CASSLRLGQQETQYF; CDR3 DNA: TGTGCCAGCAGCTTAAGGCTCGGTCAGCAAGAGACCCAGTACTTC
J gene: TRBJ2-2; clone size: .; V gene: TRBV9; D gene: TRBD2; CDR3 protein: CASSVLAGGRSGELFF; CDR3 DNA: TGTGCCAGCAGCGTCCTAGCGGGGGGGCGTAGCGGGGAGCTGTTTTTT
J gene: TRBJ2-6; clone size: .; V gene: TRBV14; D gene: .; CDR3 protein: CASRTVGSGANVLTF; CDR3 DNA: TGTGCCAGCAGAACCGTCGGCTCTGGGGCCAACGTCCTGACTTTC
J gene: TRBJ1-2; clone size: .; V gene: TRBV27; D gene: .; CDR3 protein: CASRETSEYGYTF; CDR3 DNA: TGTGCCAGCAGGGAGACGTCAGAGTATGGCTACACCTTC
J gene: TRBJ2-7; clone size: .; V gene: TRBV10-2; D gene: TRBD2; CDR3 protein: CASSELSGYEQYF; CDR3 DNA: TGCGCCAGCAGTGAGCTTAGCGGGTACGAGCAGTACTTC
J gene: TRBJ1-4; clone size: .; V gene: TRBV28; D gene: .; CDR3 protein: CASSPLAYSANEKLFF; CDR3 DNA: TGTGCCAGCAGTCCCCTGGCCTACTCGGCTAATGAAAAACTGTTTTTT
J gene: TRBJ1-1; clone size: .; V gene: TRBV19; D gene: .; CDR3 protein: CASSPERGSTEAFF; CDR3 DNA: TGTGCCAGTAGTCCTGAGAGAGGTTCCACTGAAGCTTTCTTT
J gene: TRBJ1-6; clone size: .; V gene: TRBV7-9; D gene: TRBD1; CDR3 protein: CASSLQTGSNSPLHF; CDR3 DNA: TGTGCCAGCAGCTTGCAGACAGGGTCTAATTCACCCCTCCACTTT
J gene: TRBJ1-4; clone size: .; V gene: TRBV7-2; D gene: .; CDR3 protein: CASSLGSGTNEKLFF; CDR3 DNA: TGTGCCAGCAGCCTAGGGTCCGGGACTAATGAAAAACTGTTTTTT
J gene: TRBJ2-1; clone size: .; V gene: TRBV6-1; D gene: TRBD2; CDR3 protein: CASSETPGLAGGHNEQFF; CDR3 DNA: TGTGCCAGCAGTGAAACTCCGGGACTAGCGGGGGGACACAATGAGCAGTTCTTC
J gene: TRBJ1-2; clone size: .; V gene: TRBV5-4; D gene: .; CDR3 protein: CASSLSYENYGYTF; CDR3 DNA: TGTGCCAGCAGCTTGTCTTATGAGAACTATGGCTACACCTTC
J gene: TRBJ2-5; clone size: .; V gene: TRBV24-1; D gene: TRBD2; CDR3 protein: CATSERRLAGAQETQYF; CDR3 DNA: TGTGCCACCAGTGAACGAAGACTAGCGGGAGCCCAAGAGACCCAGTACTTC
J gene: TRBJ1-1; clone size: .; V gene: TRBV7-9; D gene: .; CDR3 protein: CASSSGRMNTEAFF; CDR3 DNA: TGTGCCAGCAGCTCGGGACGGATGAACACTGAAGCTTTCTTT
J gene: TRBJ2-1; clone size: .; V gene: TRBV5-1; D gene: .; CDR3 protein: CASSPTVDGYNEQFF; CDR3 DNA: TGCGCCAGCAGCCCCACCGTGGACGGCTACAATGAGCAGTTCTTC
J gene: TRBJ2-7; clone size: .; V gene: TRBV28; D gene: .; CDR3 protein: CASRKPAGLYEQYF; CDR3 DNA: TGTGCCAGCAGGAAACCAGCGGGCCTTTACGAGCAGTACTTC
J gene: TRBJ1-1; clone size: .; V gene: TRBV28; D gene: TRBD1; CDR3 protein: CASRVSQGWAFF; CDR3 DNA: TGTGCCAGCAGGGTTTCACAGGGGTGGGCTTTCTTT
J gene: TRBJ1-3; clone size: .; V gene: TRBV7-6; D gene: .; CDR3 protein: CASSGRVSSGNTIYF; CDR3 DNA: TGTGCCAGCAGCGGCCGTGTCAGCTCTGGAAACACCATATATTTT
J gene: TRBJ1-1; clone size: .; V gene: TRBV5-4; D gene: .; CDR3 protein: CASSFNTGIGDEAFF; CDR3 DNA: TGTGCCAGCAGCTTCAACACAGGGATCGGGGATGAAGCTTTCTTT
J gene: TRBJ1-2; clone size: .; V gene: TRBV19; D gene: .; CDR3 protein: CASTSQAYTVYGYTF; CDR3 DNA: TGTGCCAGTACCTCCCAAGCCTACACGGTCTATGGCTACACCTTC
J gene: TRBJ2-3; clone size: once; V gene: TRBV24-1; D gene: .; CDR3 protein: CATSAHGQSTDTQYF; CDR3 DNA: TGTGCCACCAGTGCCCACGGACAGAGCACAGATACGCAGTATTTT
J gene: TRBJ2-7; clone size: .; V gene: TRBV7-9; D gene: .; CDR3 protein: CASSSGVLNYEQYF; CDR3 DNA: TGTGCCAGCAGCTCCGGGGTTCTCAACTACGAGCAGTACTTC
J gene: TRBJ1-5; clone size: .; V gene: TRBV19; D gene: .; CDR3 protein: CASSIAAGGHQPQHF; CDR3 DNA: TGTGCCAGTAGTATAGCGGCGGGGGGACATCAGCCCCAGCATTTT
J gene: TRBJ1-6; clone size: once; V gene: TRBV11-1; D gene: TRBD1; CDR3 protein: CASSPGTGGVSPLHF; CDR3 DNA: TGTGCCAGCAGCCCAGGGACAGGGGGTGTTTCACCCCTCCACTTT
J gene: TRBJ1-5; clone size: .; V gene: TRBV19; D gene: .; CDR3 protein: CASSRRPGAGSNQPQHF; CDR3 DNA: TGTGCCAGTAGTCGTCGACCGGGGGCAGGTAGCAATCAGCCCCAGCATTTT
J gene: TRBJ2-4; clone size: .; V gene: TRBV28; D gene: .; CDR3 protein: CASSPEGGGGWSIQYF; CDR3 DNA: TGTGCCAGCAGTCCAGAGGGGGGAGGAGGTTGGAGCATTCAGTACTTC
J gene: TRBJ2-1; clone size: .; V gene: TRBV19; D gene: TRBD2; CDR3 protein: CASSMMGLAENEQFF; CDR3 DNA: TGTGCCAGTAGTATGATGGGACTAGCTGAGAATGAGCAGTTCTTC
J gene: TRBJ1-1; clone size: .; V gene: TRBV18; D gene: .; CDR3 protein: CASSPLGGQEAFF; CDR3 DNA: TGTGCCAGCTCACCTCTCGGGGGGCAGGAAGCTTTCTTT
J gene: TRBJ2-2; clone size: .; V gene: TRBV9; D gene: TRBD1; CDR3 protein: CASATGGGTGELFF; CDR3 DNA: TGTGCCAGTGCGACAGGGGGTGGCACCGGGGAGCTGTTTTTT
J gene: TRBJ1-5; clone size: few; V gene: TRBV5-8; D gene: .; CDR3 protein: CASSLMGQLNQPQHF; CDR3 DNA: TGTGCCAGCAGCTTGATGGGGCAGCTCAATCAGCCCCAGCATTTT
J gene: TRBJ1-1; clone size: .; V gene: TRBV3-1/TRBV3-2; D gene: .; CDR3 protein: CASSQQGHGTEAFF; CDR3 DNA: TGTGCCAGCAGCCAACAGGGTCATGGGACTGAAGCTTTCTTT
J gene: TRBJ2-7; clone size: .; V gene: TRBV5-1; D gene: TRBD1; CDR3 protein: CASSLGDRVSEQYF; CDR3 DNA: TGCGCCAGCAGCCTAGGGGACAGGGTTTCCGAGCAGTACTTC